A selection of T cell receptor beta chains follows, all from one sample in a study of blood T cell repertoires in COVID-19. Assay: immunoSEQ multiplex PCR; the TCRdb copy retains only in-frame clones and omits some. The table records about 340,000 clones, about 90% of them present only once. The sequenced material came from peripheral blood. These receptors were obtained from a woman younger than 30 who had recovered from COVID-19. CDR3s include the opening cysteine and the closing phenylalanine or tryptophan. D genes are given only for firm matches. Clone size appears in some rows only: once, few, many, or a class for an expanded clone.

size	J	V	D	DNA	CDR3
.	TRBJ1-4	TRBV6-5	TRBD1	TGTGCCAGCAGTAGAGACAGGGAGACTGAAAAACTGTTTTTT	CASSRDRETEKLFF
.	TRBJ1-5	TRBV9	.	TGTGCCAGCAGCGTAGGCGGGGGGTCGCGCCAGCCCCAGCATTTT	CASSVGGGSRQPQHF
.	TRBJ2-1	TRBV4-3	.	TGCGCCAGCAGCCAAGATCGCGGTGAGCAGTTCTTC	CASSQDRGEQFF
few	TRBJ1-2	TRBV3-1/TRBV3-2	.	TGTGCCAGCAGCAAAGGGTGGAGAGATGGCTACACCTTC	CASSKGWRDGYTF
.	TRBJ2-1	TRBV5-1	TRBD1	TGCGCCAGCAGCGCCTCCGGGACAGGGAACTACAATGAGCAGTTCTTC	CASSASGTGNYNEQFF
.	TRBJ1-5	TRBV27	TRBD1	TGTGCCACCGGGACAGCCGACAATCAGCCCCAGCATTTT	CATGTADNQPQHF
.	TRBJ2-2	TRBV19	TRBD2	TGTGCCAGTAGACTAGCGGTTAACACCGGGGAGCTGTTTTTT	CASRLAVNTGELFF
.	TRBJ2-5	TRBV5-1	.	TGCGCCAGCAGCTTGGGGTACGGAGAGACCCAGTACTTC	CASSLGYGETQYF
.	TRBJ2-5	TRBV5-4	TRBD1	TGTGCCAGCAGCGCGTGGGACAGCTACCAAGAGACCCAGTACTTC	CASSAWDSYQETQYF
once	TRBJ1-1	TRBV5-1	.	TGCGCCAGCAGCTTTAAAGGGGTACGGGACACTGAAGCTTTCTTT	CASSFKGVRDTEAFF
few	TRBJ1-2	TRBV24-1	TRBD1	TGTGCCACCAGTGATATGGGACAGGGGGCGGCTGGCTACACCTTC	CATSDMGQGAAGYTF
.	TRBJ1-1	TRBV29-1	.	TGCAGCGTTCGGGGGGAGCTACAGGGTTACACTGAAGCTTTCTTT	CSVRGELQGYTEAFF
.	TRBJ2-5	TRBV5-6	TRBD2	TGTGCCAGCAGCTTGGGACTAGCGGGAGCAGAGACCCAGTACTTC	CASSLGLAGAETQYF
.	TRBJ2-2	TRBV15	TRBD2	TGTGCCACCAGCAGAGATGGGAGGGGCAACGGGGAGCTGTTTTTT	CATSRDGRGNGELFF
.	TRBJ1-1	TRBV9	TRBD1	TGTGCCAGCAGCGTAGGACAGGGGATGAACACTGAAGCTTTCTTT	CASSVGQGMNTEAFF
.	TRBJ2-3	TRBV19	TRBD2	TGTGCCAGTAGTACCCAAGCGGGAGGGCGAGCAGATACGCAGTATTTT	CASSTQAGGRADTQYF
once	TRBJ1-1	TRBV3-1/TRBV3-2	.	TGTGCCAGCAGCCAAGAAAGCTGCACAGGGCTGGCTGAAGCTTTCTTT	CASSQESCTGLAEAFF
.	TRBJ2-5	TRBV30	TRBD2	TGTGCCTGGAGCCCGACTAGCGGGGTTCGGGAGACCCAGTACTTC	CAWSPTSGVRETQYF
.	TRBJ2-3	TRBV7-9	TRBD2	TGTGCCAGCAGCTTAGGTCTGCTAGCGGCTATCACAGATACGCAGTATTTT	CASSLGLLAAITDTQYF
.	TRBJ2-1	TRBV21-1	.	TGTGCCAGCAGCTACGGACTAGCGGGAGGAAAACACAATGAGCAGTTCTTC	CASSYGLAGGKHNEQFF
.	TRBJ2-3	TRBV5-1	.	TGCGCCAGCAGCTTAGATCAGAACGTGGATACGCAGTATTTT	CASSLDQNVDTQYF
.	TRBJ1-2	TRBV5-1	.	TGCGCCAGCAGCTTGGCCAGGGTAGGAGATGGCTACACCTTC	CASSLARVGDGYTF
.	TRBJ2-2	TRBV5-4	.	TGTGCCAGCAGCCTTAACTCGAACACCGGGGAGCTGTTTTTT	CASSLNSNTGELFF
.	TRBJ2-1	TRBV7-8	.	TGTGCCAGCAGCTTAGGTGAGGGTACCTACAATGAGCAGTTCTTC	CASSLGEGTYNEQFF
.	TRBJ2-3	TRBV10-3	TRBD1	TGTGCCATCAGTGCCGGGACAGCATCTAGCACAGATACGCAGTATTTT	CAISAGTASSTDTQYF
.	TRBJ2-5	TRBV13	TRBD2	TGTGCCAGCAGCCGTGGACTAGCGGTACAAGAGACCCAGTACTTC	CASSRGLAVQETQYF
once	TRBJ2-2	TRBV7-2	.	TGTGCCAGCAGCCCAGTGGGGGGGAACACCGGGGAGCTGTTTTTT	CASSPVGGNTGELFF
once	TRBJ2-3	TRBV18	TRBD2	TGTGCCAGCTCACCACCATCAGCGGGGGCTTTCGTCGATACGCAGTATTTT	CASSPPSAGAFVDTQYF
once	TRBJ2-3	TRBV7-9	TRBD2	TGTGCCAGCAGCTTGGGGGGACTAACAGATACGCAGTATTTT	CASSLGGLTDTQYF
.	TRBJ1-1	TRBV5-6	TRBD1	TGTGCCAGCAGAAAAGACAGGGGCGCGCTCCCGCAAGCTTTCTTT	CASRKDRGALPQAFF
.	TRBJ2-5	TRBV10-3	TRBD2	TGTGCCATCAGCTCGGGACTAGCGGCCCAAGAGACCCAGTACTTC	CAISSGLAAQETQYF
.	TRBJ1-2	TRBV7-2	TRBD1	TGTGCCAGCAGCTGGGGGACAGCGGGCTATGGCTACACCTTC	CASSWGTAGYGYTF
.	TRBJ2-4	TRBV21-1	.	TGTGCCAGCAGCAAAAATCCTCTATTTGGGCGACAGACGATAAACATTCAGTACTTC	CASSKNPLFGRQTINIQYF
.	TRBJ1-6	TRBV7-9	TRBD1	TGTGCCAGCAGGTCCGGGACAGACAATTCACCCCTCCACTTT	CASRSGTDNSPLHF
.	TRBJ2-3	TRBV18	TRBD2	TGTGCCACCGGGACTAGCGGAAACACAGATACGCAGTATTTT	CATGTSGNTDTQYF
.	TRBJ1-2	TRBV6-5	.	TGTGCCAGCAGACCAAGGGGCCATGGCTACACCTTC	CASRPRGHGYTF
.	TRBJ1-3	TRBV10-3	.	TGTGCCTGCGATTTTGGAAACACCATATATTTT	CACDFGNTIYF
.	TRBJ2-3	TRBV6-5	TRBD1	TGTGCCAGCAGACTGACAGGGCTCATCACAGATACGCAGTATTTT	CASRLTGLITDTQYF
.	TRBJ1-2	TRBV28	.	TGTGCCAGCAGTTTACCCGGGGTTGGAGGCTACACCTTC	CASSLPGVGGYTF
.	TRBJ2-1	TRBV7-2	TRBD2	TGTGCCAGCAGCTTAGGTAGCGGGGGGAAGTACAATGAGCAGTTCTTC	CASSLGSGGKYNEQFF
.	TRBJ1-4	TRBV27	TRBD1	TGTGCCAGCAGTTTGGCAGGGGGCGCAGATAATGAAAAACTGTTTTTT	CASSLAGGADNEKLFF
.	TRBJ2-3	TRBV7-8	.	TGTGCCAGCAGCTTACCATCCAAGGGGTCAGATACGCAGTATTTT	CASSLPSKGSDTQYF
.	TRBJ2-2	TRBV7-9	.	TGTGCCAGCAGCTTTTCCGCGAACACCGGGGAGCTGTTTTTT	CASSFSANTGELFF
.	TRBJ1-2	TRBV19	.	TGTGCCAGTAGTGCTGGGGGGTATGGCTACACCTTC	CASSAGGYGYTF
.	TRBJ2-1	TRBV19	TRBD2	TGTGCCAGTAGTATAGGGTCCCCGGGAGGCTCCTACAATGAGCAGTTCTTC	CASSIGSPGGSYNEQFF
.	TRBJ2-1	TRBV11-2	TRBD2	TGTGCCAGCAGCCCAAGGGGACTAGGTATCGGCAATGAGCAGTTCTTC	CASSPRGLGIGNEQFF
once	TRBJ2-1	TRBV9	TRBD2	TGTGCCAGCAGCGTTGGACTAGCGGTCTACAATGAGCAGTTCTTC	CASSVGLAVYNEQFF
.	TRBJ2-3	TRBV7-2	TRBD1	TGTGCCAGCAGCTCCCGAAGGGGCGGACAGGGCACCACAGATACGCAGTATTTT	CASSSRRGGQGTTDTQYF
.	TRBJ2-1	TRBV9	.	TGTGCCAGCAGCGTGTCTTTTGGGAGCAATGAGCAGTTCTTC	CASSVSFGSNEQFF
.	TRBJ2-2	TRBV5-4	.	TGTGCCAGCAGCTTGCACGGGTCGAACACCGGGGAGCTGTTTTTT	CASSLHGSNTGELFF